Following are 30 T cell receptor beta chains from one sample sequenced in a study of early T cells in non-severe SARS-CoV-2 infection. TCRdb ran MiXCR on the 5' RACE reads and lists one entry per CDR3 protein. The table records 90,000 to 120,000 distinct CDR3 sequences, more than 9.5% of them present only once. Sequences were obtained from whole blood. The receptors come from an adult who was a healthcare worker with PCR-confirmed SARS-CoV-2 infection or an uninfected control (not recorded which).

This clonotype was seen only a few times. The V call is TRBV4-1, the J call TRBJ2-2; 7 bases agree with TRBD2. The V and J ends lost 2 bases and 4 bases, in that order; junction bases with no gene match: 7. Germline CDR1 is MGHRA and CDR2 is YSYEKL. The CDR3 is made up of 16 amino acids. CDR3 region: CASSQLGGGVTGELFF. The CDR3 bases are TGCGCCAGCAGCCAATTGGGGGGAGGGGTCACCGGGGAGCTGTTTTTT.

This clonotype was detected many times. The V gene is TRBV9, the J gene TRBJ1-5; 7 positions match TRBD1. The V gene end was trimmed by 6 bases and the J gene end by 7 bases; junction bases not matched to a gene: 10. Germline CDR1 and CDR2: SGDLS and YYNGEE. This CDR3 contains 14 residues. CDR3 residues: CASNEGGAGQPQHF. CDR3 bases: TGTGCCAGCAATGAAGGGGGCGCGGGGCAGCCCCAGCATTTT. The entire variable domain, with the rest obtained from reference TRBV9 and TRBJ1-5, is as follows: DSGVTQTPKHLITATGQRVTLRCSPRSGDLSVYWYQQSLDQGLQFLIQYYNGEERAKGNILERFSAQQFPDLHSELNLSSLELGDSALYFCASNEGGAGQPQHFGDGTRLSIL.

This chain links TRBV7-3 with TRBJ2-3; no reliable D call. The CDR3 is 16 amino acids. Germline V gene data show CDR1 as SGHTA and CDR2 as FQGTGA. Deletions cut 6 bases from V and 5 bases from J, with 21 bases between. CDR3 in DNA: TGTGCCAGCAGTATACAACAGCCCGGAACCGGAGATACGCAGTATTTT. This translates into CASSIQQPGTGDTQYF.

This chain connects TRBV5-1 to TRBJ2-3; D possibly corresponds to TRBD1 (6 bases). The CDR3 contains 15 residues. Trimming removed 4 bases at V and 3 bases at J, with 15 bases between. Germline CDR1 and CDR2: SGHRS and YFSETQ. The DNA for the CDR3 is TGCGCCAGCAGCGAGGACAGTTCGGGTACAGATACGCAGTATTTT. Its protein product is CASSEDSSGTDTQYF.

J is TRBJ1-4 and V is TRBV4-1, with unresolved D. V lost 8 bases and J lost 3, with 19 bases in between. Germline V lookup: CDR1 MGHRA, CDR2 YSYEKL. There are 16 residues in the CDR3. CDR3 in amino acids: CASCRGFTPSNEKLFF. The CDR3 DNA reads TGCGCCAGCTGCCGAGGATTCACGCCGTCTAATGAAAAACTGTTTTTT.

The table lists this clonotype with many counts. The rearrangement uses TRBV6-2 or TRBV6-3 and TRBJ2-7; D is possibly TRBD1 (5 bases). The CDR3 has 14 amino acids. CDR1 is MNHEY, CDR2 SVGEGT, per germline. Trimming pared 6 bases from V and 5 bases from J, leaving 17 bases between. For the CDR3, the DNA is TGTGCCAGCAGCAACACAGGTCCTATCGACGAGCAGTACTTC. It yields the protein CASSNTGPIDEQYF.

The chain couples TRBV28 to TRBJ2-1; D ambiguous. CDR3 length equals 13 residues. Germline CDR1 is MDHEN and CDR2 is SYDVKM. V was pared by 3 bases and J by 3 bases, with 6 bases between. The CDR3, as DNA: TGTGCCAGCAGTTTGGTGTTCTACAATGAGCAGTTCTTC. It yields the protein CASSLVFYNEQFF.

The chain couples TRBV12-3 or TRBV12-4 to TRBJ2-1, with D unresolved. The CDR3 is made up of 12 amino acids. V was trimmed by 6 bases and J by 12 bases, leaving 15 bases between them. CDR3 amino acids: CASSYTNLGQFF. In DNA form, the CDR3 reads TGTGCCAGCAGCTACACCAATTTGGGGCAGTTCTTC.

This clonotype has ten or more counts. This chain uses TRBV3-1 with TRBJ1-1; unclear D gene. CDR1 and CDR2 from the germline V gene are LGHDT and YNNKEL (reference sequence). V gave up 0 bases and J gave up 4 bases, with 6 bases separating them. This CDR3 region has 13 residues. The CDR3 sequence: CASSQDWGTEAFF. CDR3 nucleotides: TGTGCCAGCAGCCAAGATTGGGGCACTGAAGCTTTCTTT.

CDR3 loop: CASSPRISGSDEQFF. CDR3 coding DNA: TGCGCCAGCAGCCCCCGGATTAGCGGGAGCGATGAGCAGTTCTTC. The chain couples TRBV5-1 to TRBJ2-1; 9 bases are a match to TRBD2. V trimming: 4 bases; J trimming: 8 bases; junction bases outside the gene matches: 10. CDR3 length equals 15 residues. Germline CDR1 and CDR2: SGHRS and YFSETQ.

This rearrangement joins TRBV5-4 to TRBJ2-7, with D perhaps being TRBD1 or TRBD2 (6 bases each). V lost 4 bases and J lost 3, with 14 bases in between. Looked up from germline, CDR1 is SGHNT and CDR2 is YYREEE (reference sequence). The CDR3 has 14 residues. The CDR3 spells CASSQSGAVYEQYF. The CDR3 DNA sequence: TGTGCCAGCAGCCAATCGGGGGCGGTCTACGAGCAGTACTTC.

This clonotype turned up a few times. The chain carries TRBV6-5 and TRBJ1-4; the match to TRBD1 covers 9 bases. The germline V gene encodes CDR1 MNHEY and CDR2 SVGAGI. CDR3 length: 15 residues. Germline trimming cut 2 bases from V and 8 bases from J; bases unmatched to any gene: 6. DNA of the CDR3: TGTGCCAGCAGTTACAGGGGGACAGGGAGAGAAAAACTGTTTTTT. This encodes CASSYRGTGREKLFF.

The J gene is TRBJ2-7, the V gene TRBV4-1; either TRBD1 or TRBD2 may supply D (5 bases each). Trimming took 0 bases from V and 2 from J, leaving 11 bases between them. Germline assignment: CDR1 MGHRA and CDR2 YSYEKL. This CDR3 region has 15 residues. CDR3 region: CASSQERGGPYEQYF. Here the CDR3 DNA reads TGCGCCAGCAGCCAAGAACGGGGCGGGCCCTACGAGCAGTACTTC.

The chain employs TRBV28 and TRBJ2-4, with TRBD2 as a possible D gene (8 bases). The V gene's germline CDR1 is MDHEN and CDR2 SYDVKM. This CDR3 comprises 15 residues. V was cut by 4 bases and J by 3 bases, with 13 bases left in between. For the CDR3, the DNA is TGTGCCAGCAGTTCGGGAGGGGACAGCAAAAACATTCAGTACTTC. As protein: CASSSGGDSKNIQYF.

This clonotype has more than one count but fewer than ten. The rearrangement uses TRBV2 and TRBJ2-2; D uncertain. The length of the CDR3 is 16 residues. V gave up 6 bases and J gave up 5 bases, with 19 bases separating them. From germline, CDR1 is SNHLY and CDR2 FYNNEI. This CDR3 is CASRETQDLTTGELFF. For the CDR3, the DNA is TGTGCCAGCAGGGAAACTCAAGACTTAACAACCGGGGAGCTGTTTTTT.

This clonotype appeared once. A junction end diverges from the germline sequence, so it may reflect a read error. The CDR3 bases are TGTGTCAGCAGTGAAGCCCGGAACACCGGGGAGCTGTTTTTT. As protein: CVSSEARNTGELFF. The V call is TRBV6-1, the J call TRBJ2-2; D remains unclear. Per the germline V gene, CDR1 is MNHNS and CDR2 is SASEGT. This CDR3 has 14 residues.

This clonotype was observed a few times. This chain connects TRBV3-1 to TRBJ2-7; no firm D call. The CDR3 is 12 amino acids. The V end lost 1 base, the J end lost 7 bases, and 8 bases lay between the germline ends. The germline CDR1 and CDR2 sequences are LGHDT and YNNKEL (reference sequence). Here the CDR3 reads CASSQGSWEQYF. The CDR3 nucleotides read TGTGCCAGCAGCCAAGGGTCCTGGGAGCAGTACTTC.

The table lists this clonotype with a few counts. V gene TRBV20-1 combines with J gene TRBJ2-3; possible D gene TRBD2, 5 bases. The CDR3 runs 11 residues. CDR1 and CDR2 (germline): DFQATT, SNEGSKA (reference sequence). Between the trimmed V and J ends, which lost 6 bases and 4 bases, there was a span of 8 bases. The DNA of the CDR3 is TGCAGTGCCACTAGAGCAGATACGCAGTATTTT. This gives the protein CSATRADTQYF.

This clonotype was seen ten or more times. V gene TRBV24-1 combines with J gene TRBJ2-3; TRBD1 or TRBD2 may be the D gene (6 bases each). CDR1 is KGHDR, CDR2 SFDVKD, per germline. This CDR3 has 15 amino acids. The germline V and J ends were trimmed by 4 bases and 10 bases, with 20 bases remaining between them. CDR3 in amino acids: CATSDPPSEGDAQYF. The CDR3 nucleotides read TGTGCCACCAGTGACCCCCCTAGCGAGGGGGACGCGCAGTATTTT.

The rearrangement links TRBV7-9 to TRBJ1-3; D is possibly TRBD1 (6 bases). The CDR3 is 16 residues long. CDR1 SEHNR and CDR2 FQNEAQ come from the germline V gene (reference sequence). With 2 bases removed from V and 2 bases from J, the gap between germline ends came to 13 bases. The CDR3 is CASSLRQDSAGNTIYF. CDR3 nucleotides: TGTGCCAGCAGCTTAAGACAGGACTCAGCTGGAAACACCATATATTTT.

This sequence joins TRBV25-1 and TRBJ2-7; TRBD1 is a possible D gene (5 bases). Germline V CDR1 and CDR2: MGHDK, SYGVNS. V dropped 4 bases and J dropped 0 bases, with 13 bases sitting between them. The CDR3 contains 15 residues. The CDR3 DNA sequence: TGTGCCAGCAGTGCCCTGGGGCGGAGCTCCTACGAGCAGTACTTC. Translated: CASSALGRSSYEQYF.

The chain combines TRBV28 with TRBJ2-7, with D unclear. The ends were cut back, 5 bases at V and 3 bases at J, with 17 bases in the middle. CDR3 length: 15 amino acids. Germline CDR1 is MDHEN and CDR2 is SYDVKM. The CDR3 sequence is CASSASPGLHYEQYF. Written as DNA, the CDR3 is TGTGCCAGCAGTGCTTCTCCGGGCCTACACTACGAGCAGTACTTC.

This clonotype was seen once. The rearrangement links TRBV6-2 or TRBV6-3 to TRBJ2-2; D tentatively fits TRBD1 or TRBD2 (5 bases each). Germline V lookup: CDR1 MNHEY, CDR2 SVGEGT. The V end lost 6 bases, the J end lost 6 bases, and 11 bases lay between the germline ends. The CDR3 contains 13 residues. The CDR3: CASSQGDPGELFF. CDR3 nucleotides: TGTGCCAGCAGCCAGGGAGACCCCGGGGAGCTGTTTTTT.

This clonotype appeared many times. The CDR3 DNA is TGTGCCAGCACCTCCAGAAAAGACGGTATAGAGACCCAGTACTTC. This encodes CASTSRKDGIETQYF. The V and J genes are TRBV6-2 or TRBV6-3 and TRBJ2-5; no clear D. This CDR3 spans 15 amino acids. V lost 7 bases and J lost 4, with 19 bases in between. CDR1 and CDR2 from the germline V gene are MNHEY and SVGEGT.

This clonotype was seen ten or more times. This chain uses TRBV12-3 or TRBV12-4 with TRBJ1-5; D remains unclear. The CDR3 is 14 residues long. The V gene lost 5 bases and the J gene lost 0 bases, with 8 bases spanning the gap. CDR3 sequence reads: CASSPGVSNQPQHF. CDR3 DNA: TGTGCCAGCAGTCCCGGGGTTAGCAATCAGCCCCAGCATTTT.

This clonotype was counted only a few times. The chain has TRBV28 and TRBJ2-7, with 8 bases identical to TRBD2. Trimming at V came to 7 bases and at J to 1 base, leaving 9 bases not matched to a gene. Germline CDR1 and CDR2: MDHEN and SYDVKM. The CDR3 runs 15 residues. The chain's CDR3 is CASTPAAGVSYEQYF. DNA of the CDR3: TGTGCCAGCACCCCGGCAGCGGGAGTTTCCTACGAGCAGTACTTC.

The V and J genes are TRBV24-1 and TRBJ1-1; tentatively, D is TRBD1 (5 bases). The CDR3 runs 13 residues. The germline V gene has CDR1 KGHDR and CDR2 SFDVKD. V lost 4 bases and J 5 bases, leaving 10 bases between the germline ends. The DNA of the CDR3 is TGTGCCACCAGTGACCAAGGGGAAACTGAAGCTTTCTTT. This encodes CATSDQGETEAFF.

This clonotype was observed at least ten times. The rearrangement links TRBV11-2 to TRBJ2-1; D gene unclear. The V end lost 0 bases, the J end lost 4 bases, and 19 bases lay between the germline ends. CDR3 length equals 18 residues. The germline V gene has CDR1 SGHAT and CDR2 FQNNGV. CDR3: CASSLDWAPRTSYNEQFF. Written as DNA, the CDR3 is TGTGCCAGCAGCTTAGATTGGGCCCCGAGGACCAGTTACAATGAGCAGTTCTTC.

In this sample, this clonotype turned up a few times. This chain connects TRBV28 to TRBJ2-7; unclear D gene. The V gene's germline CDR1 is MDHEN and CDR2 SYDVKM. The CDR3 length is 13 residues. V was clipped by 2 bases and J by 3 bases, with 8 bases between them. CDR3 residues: CASSLRADYEQYF. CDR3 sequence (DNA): TGTGCCAGCAGTTTACGGGCAGACTACGAGCAGTACTTC.

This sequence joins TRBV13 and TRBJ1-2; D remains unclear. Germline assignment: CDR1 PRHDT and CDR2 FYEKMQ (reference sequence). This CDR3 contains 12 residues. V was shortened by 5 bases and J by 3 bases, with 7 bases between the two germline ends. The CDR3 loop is CASSHLDYGYTF. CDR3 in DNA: TGTGCCAGCAGCCACCTAGACTATGGCTACACCTTC.